These T cell receptor beta chains were read from a single sample in a study of T cell responses to AZD1222 COVID-19 vaccine. Libraries were prepared by immunoSEQ multiplex PCR; TCRdb keeps only in-frame clonotypes and omits some of them. The sample shows 120,000 or so clones, around 87% of them seen only once. Sequenced here: peripheral blood, sampled on day 0 of AZD1222 vaccination. The source is an adult in good health. Both conserved end residues are part of each CDR3. A D gene is named only where the DNA matches it firmly. Clone size appears in some rows only: once, few, many, or a class for an expanded clone.

CDR3	DNA	D	length	V	J	size
CASSTAIGRVNTEAFF	TGTGCCAGCAGCACAGCTATAGGCAGGGTGAACACTGAAGCTTTCTTT	.	16	TRBV5-6	TRBJ1-1	.
CASSEQGVDNSPLHF	TGTGCCAGCAGCGAACAGGGGGTAGATAATTCACCCCTCCACTTT	TRBD1	15	TRBV2	TRBJ1-6	.
CASSPGRELLWYEQYF	TGTGCCAGCAGCCCCGGACGGGAGTTACTTTGGTACGAGCAGTACTTC	.	16	TRBV9	TRBJ2-7	.
CATSDSRAPNTGELFF	TGTGCCACCAGTGACTCCAGGGCTCCCAACACCGGGGAGCTGTTTTTT	.	16	TRBV24-1	TRBJ2-2	.
CASSEEGAGAVSYNEQFF	TGTGCCAGCAGTGAGGAGGGGGCGGGAGCGGTCTCCTACAATGAGCAGTTCTTC	.	18	TRBV6-1	TRBJ2-1	.
CASSFIFTGQNEKLFF	TGTGCCAGCAGTTTCATCTTCACAGGGCAAAATGAAAAACTGTTTTTT	.	16	TRBV27	TRBJ1-4	.
CASSRLAGVPGELFF	TGCGCCAGCAGTAGGCTAGCGGGAGTTCCCGGGGAGCTGTTTTTT	TRBD2	15	TRBV5-1	TRBJ2-2	.
CASSAAGGGTGELFF	TGTGCCAGCAGCGCCGCAGGGGGGGGTACCGGGGAGCTGTTTTTT	.	15	TRBV9	TRBJ2-2	.
CASRPRGEAFF	TGTGCCAGCAGACCCCGGGGAGAAGCTTTCTTT	.	11	TRBV27	TRBJ1-1	.
CASSFPLAGGRSYNEQFF	TGTGCCAGCAGCTTTCCCCTAGCGGGGGGTCGGTCCTACAATGAGCAGTTCTTC	TRBD2	18	TRBV7-9	TRBJ2-1	few
CASSGHANTEAFF	TGTGCCAGCAGTGGACATGCAAACACTGAAGCTTTCTTT	.	13	TRBV28	TRBJ1-1	.
CASRSGTGSGYGYTF	TGTGCCAGCAGATCCGGGACAGGGTCTGGGTATGGCTACACCTTC	TRBD1	15	TRBV27	TRBJ1-2	.
CASSPGSDEDEAFF	TGTGCCAGCTCACCGGGGAGTGATGAGGATGAAGCTTTCTTT	.	14	TRBV18	TRBJ1-1	.
CAISEPGLAGVTGELFF	TGTGCCATCAGTGAGCCGGGGCTAGCGGGAGTCACCGGGGAGCTGTTTTTT	TRBD2	17	TRBV10-3	TRBJ2-2	.
CASSFGDSGANVLTF	TGCGCCAGCAGCTTTGGGGACTCTGGGGCCAACGTCCTGACTTTC	.	15	TRBV5-1	TRBJ2-6	.
CASSLASGGQETQYF	TGTGCCAGCAGCTTGGCTAGCGGGGGACAAGAGACCCAGTACTTC	TRBD2	15	TRBV5-4	TRBJ2-5	.
CASSLDTGYTEAFF	TGTGCCAGCAGCTTAGATACCGGGTACACTGAAGCTTTCTTT	.	14	TRBV11-2	TRBJ1-1	.
CAWSVGGGAAYNEQFF	TGTGCCTGGAGTGTTGGAGGGGGGGCGGCCTACAATGAGCAGTTCTTC	.	16	TRBV30	TRBJ2-1	.
CASSPRVDTQYF	TGTGCCAGCAGCCCGCGGGTCGATACGCAGTATTTT	.	12	TRBV7-8	TRBJ2-3	.
CASRRNRDSYEQYF	TGTGCCAGCAGGAGGAACAGGGATTCGTACGAGCAGTACTTC	.	14	TRBV28	TRBJ2-7	.
CASSFRDGSYGYTF	TGTGCCAGCAGTTTCCGGGACGGATCGTATGGCTACACCTTC	.	14	TRBV6-5	TRBJ1-2	.
CASSPGLFFYEQYF	TGCGCCAGCAGCCCCGGTCTGTTTTTCTACGAGCAGTACTTC	.	14	TRBV4-3	TRBJ2-7	.
CASSQETSHTQYF	TGCGCCAGCAGCCAAGAGACTAGTCATACGCAGTATTTT	.	13	TRBV4-3	TRBJ2-3	.
CASSLSERGADIQYF	TGTGCCAGCAGTTTATCGGAGCGGGGCGCAGACATTCAGTACTTC	TRBD2	15	TRBV27	TRBJ2-4	.
CASSAYPSGLTGELFF	TGTGCCAGCAGTGCTTACCCTAGCGGACTCACCGGGGAGCTGTTTTTT	TRBD2	16	TRBV2	TRBJ2-2	many
CASSQGTGEQFF	TGTGCCAGCAGCCAAGGCACAGGAGAGCAGTTCTTC	.	12	TRBV3-1/TRBV3-2	TRBJ2-1	.
CASMRRKGEEAFF	TGCGCCAGCATGCGGAGGAAGGGGGAAGAAGCTTTCTTT	.	13	TRBV10-1	TRBJ1-1	once
CASSFGHTDTQYF	TGTGCCAGCAGCTTCGGGCACACAGATACGCAGTATTTT	.	13	TRBV7-3	TRBJ2-3	.
CASSLGQIPNYGYTF	TGTGCCAGCAGCTTGGGACAGATACCTAACTATGGCTACACCTTC	.	15	TRBV5-8	TRBJ1-2	.
CASSYSGTQRDYGYTF	TGTGCCAGCAGTTACTCGGGGACGCAAAGAGACTATGGCTACACCTTC	.	16	TRBV6-2/TRBV6-3	TRBJ1-2	once
CASSVAEGINYGYTF	TGTGCCAGCAGCGTAGCGGAAGGGATTAACTATGGCTACACCTTC	.	15	TRBV9	TRBJ1-2	once
CASSQLWRDRATDTQYF	TGTGCCAGCAGCCAACTGTGGCGGGACAGGGCCACAGATACGCAGTATTTT	TRBD1	17	TRBV7-9	TRBJ2-3	once
CASSEASRGLPHF	TGTGCCAGCAGTGAAGCTTCCAGGGGCCTCCCCCACTTT	.	13	TRBV2	TRBJ1-6	.
CAWRPGTGIGTNEKLFF	TGTGCCTGGAGGCCGGGGACAGGGATTGGAACTAATGAAAAACTGTTTTTT	TRBD1	17	TRBV30	TRBJ1-4	.
CASRGQGATEAFF	TGTGCCAGCAGAGGACAGGGAGCCACTGAAGCTTTCTTT	TRBD1	13	TRBV2	TRBJ1-1	.
CASSYNWAGGLFF	TGTGCCAGCAGTTACAACTGGGCAGGGGGGCTGTTTTTT	TRBD1	13	TRBV6-2/TRBV6-3	TRBJ2-2	.
CASGAGLARETQYF	TGTGCCAGCGGGGCCGGGCTAGCTCGGGAGACCCAGTACTTC	.	14	TRBV2	TRBJ2-5	.
CASSLRRGQYF	TGTGCCAGCAGTTTGCGGCGGGGGCAGTATTTT	.	11	TRBV12-3/TRBV12-4	TRBJ2-3	.
CASSGRGFAGNTIYF	TGTGCCAGCAGCGGGCGAGGTTTTGCTGGAAACACCATATATTTT	.	15	TRBV7-9	TRBJ1-3	.
CASSTPAGGNQPQHF	TGTGCCAGTAGTACCCCCGCGGGGGGCAATCAGCCCCAGCATTTT	.	15	TRBV19	TRBJ1-5	once
CASSLTPNEQFF	TGTGCCAGCAGCTTAACCCCTAATGAGCAGTTCTTC	.	12	TRBV5-4	TRBJ2-1	.
CASSVGRLAGVNEQYF	TGTGCCAGCAGCGTAGGCCGACTAGCGGGAGTTAACGAGCAGTACTTC	TRBD2	16	TRBV9	TRBJ2-7	few
CASSLGRGEKLFF	TGTGCCAGCAGTTTAGGGCGTGGTGAAAAACTGTTTTTT	.	13	TRBV12-3/TRBV12-4	TRBJ1-4	.
CASTPDGILEKLFF	TGTGCCAGTACCCCGGACGGGATCCTTGAAAAACTGTTTTTT	.	14	TRBV19	TRBJ1-4	few
CASSPGLAGVGEQYF	TGTGCCAGCAGCCCCGGACTAGCGGGAGTAGGCGAGCAGTACTTC	TRBD2	15	TRBV28	TRBJ2-7	.
CAWSQDFTDTQYF	TGTGCCTGGAGTCAGGACTTCACAGATACGCAGTATTTT	.	13	TRBV30	TRBJ2-3	.
CASSSGASGTGGTQYF	TGTGCCAGCAGCTCCGGGGCTAGCGGAACGGGGGGTACGCAGTATTTT	TRBD2	16	TRBV7-2	TRBJ2-3	.
CASRPSGATEAFF	TGTGCCAGCAGGCCATCAGGGGCCACTGAAGCTTTCTTT	.	13	TRBV6-5	TRBJ1-1	once
CSARGGVEQYF	TGCAGTGCTAGGGGCGGGGTCGAGCAGTACTTC	.	11	TRBV20-1	TRBJ2-7	.
CASSRLAGEQYF	TGTGCCAGCAGCCGCCTTGCGGGGGAGCAGTACTTC	.	12	TRBV7-9	TRBJ2-7	.